Presented here are 31 T cell receptor beta chains from one specimen sequenced in a study of blood T cell repertoires in COVID-19. TCRdb's copy holds only in-frame clones and misses some; the assay was immunoSEQ multiplex PCR. Seen here are 140,000 to 150,000 clones, around 81% observed once, and the top ten hold under 3%. The source material was peripheral blood. The receptors here all came from a woman in her thirties or forties with active or convalescent COVID-19.

J is TRBJ2-1 and V is TRBV28; 10 bases fit TRBD2. Germline V CDR1 and CDR2: MDHEN, SYDVKM. The CDR3 has 15 amino acids. V lost 6 bases to trimming and J lost 9 bases; unmatched junction nucleotides: 11. The CDR3 nucleotides are TGTGCCAGCAGCCAAGCGGGAGGGTATGGAGGTGAGCAGTTCTTC. Translation: CASSQAGGYGGEQFF.

The rearrangement uses TRBV5-5 and TRBJ1-3; D possibly corresponds to TRBD1 (6 bases). Per germline, CDR1 SGHKS and CDR2 YYEKEE (reference sequence). Trimming shortened V by 0 bases and J by 0 bases, and 10 bases separated the two germline ends. The CDR3 length is 16 residues. The CDR3 sequence: CASSLAGGVSGNTIYF. For the CDR3, the DNA is TGTGCCAGCAGCTTGGCGGGGGGCGTCTCTGGAAACACCATATATTTT. Supplemented by reference TRBV5-5 and TRBJ1-3, the full variable domain reads DAGVTQSPTHLIKTRGQQVTLRCSPISGHKSVSWYQQVLGQGPQFIFQYYEKEERGRGNFPDRFSARQFPNYSSELNVNALLLGDSALYLCASSLAGGVSGNTIYFGEGSWLTVV.

This chain links TRBV12-3 or TRBV12-4 with TRBJ2-3; 7 bases match TRBD2. CDR3 size: 13 residues. With 0 bases clipped from V and 7 bases from J, the junction kept 1 base outside the gene matches. CDR3 amino acids: CASSLARGNTQYF. The CDR3 region has the DNA TGTGCCAGCAGTTTAGCGCGGGGGAATACGCAGTATTTT.

The V and J genes are TRBV7-9 and TRBJ2-7; 7 nucleotides agree with TRBD1. CDR3 length equals 13 residues. Germline V CDR1 and CDR2: SEHNR, FQNEAQ (reference sequence). Trimming at V came to 5 bases and at J to 5 bases, leaving 6 bases not matched to a gene. The CDR3 DNA reads as TGTGCCAGCAGCCCGCAGGGGGTTCACGAGCAGTACTTC. Translation gives CASSPQGVHEQYF.

The chain recombines TRBV5-1 with TRBJ1-5; perhaps TRBD1 as D (6 bases). With 1 base removed from V and 5 bases from J, the gap between germline ends came to 13 bases. The CDR3 is made up of 15 amino acids. Germline V gene lookup returns CDR1 SGHRS and CDR2 YFSETQ. The CDR3 region is CASSLIGGQDQPQHF. The CDR3 DNA sequence: TGCGCCAGCAGCTTGATCGGGGGGCAGGATCAGCCCCAGCATTTT.

The table lists this clone with a few counts. The chain recombines TRBV6-2 or TRBV6-3 with TRBJ2-7; 8 bases are a match to TRBD1. V was pared by 2 bases and J by 0 bases, with 6 bases of the junction left unmatched. Per the germline V gene, CDR1 is MNHEY and CDR2 is SVGEGT. CDR3 length: 16 amino acids. CDR3: CASSYPPGQVSYEQYF. The DNA for the CDR3 is TGTGCCAGCAGTTACCCCCCGGGACAGGTCTCCTACGAGCAGTACTTC.

This clone was detected once. V usage is TRBV12-3 or TRBV12-4 and J usage is TRBJ1-4; 11 nucleotides match TRBD1. The trim removed 5 bases at V and 13 bases at J, leaving 3 bases unmatched. The CDR3 totals 12 residues. In nucleotides, the CDR3 is TGTGCCAGCAGTGGACAGGGGGCGCGACTGTTTTTT. It specifies CASSGQGARLFF.

The chain couples TRBV19 to TRBJ1-1; D gene uncertain. CDR1 and CDR2 from the germline V gene are LNHDA and SQIVND (reference sequence). This CDR3 spans 15 amino acids. V lost 3 bases and J 1 base, leaving 12 bases between the germline ends. As DNA, the CDR3 is TGTGCCAGTAGTATGAGAACAGACCGGAACACTGAAGCTTTCTTT. Translated: CASSMRTDRNTEAFF.

This clone was seen a few times. The rearrangement joins TRBV27 to TRBJ2-7; the D gene is possibly TRBD2 (5 bases). V lost 6 bases, J lost 7 bases, and 10 bases lay in between. The CDR3 runs 11 residues. Germline V lookup: CDR1 MNHEY, CDR2 SMNVEV (reference sequence). The CDR3: CASSWSGEQYF. In DNA, the CDR3 is TGTGCCAGCAGCTGGTCGGGAGAGCAGTACTTC.

The chain has TRBV6-6 and TRBJ1-1; 7 bases map to TRBD1. Germline V CDR1 and CDR2: MNHNY, SVGAGI (reference sequence). The CDR3 contains 14 residues. Trimming cost V 4 bases and J 3 bases; bases outside gene matches: 5. Here the CDR3 DNA reads TGTGCCAGCAGTTTTGGACAGGAGGACACTGAAGCTTTCTTT. Protein: CASSFGQEDTEAFF.

The gene calls are TRBV14 and TRBJ2-7; D is unresolved. V gave up 3 bases and J gave up 6 bases, with 15 bases separating them. The germline V gene encodes CDR1 SGHDN and CDR2 FVKESK. The CDR3 contains 14 residues. As DNA, the CDR3 is TGTGCCAGCAGCCAGGTCCGTGCTCTAGGCGAGCAGTACTTC. The encoded protein is CASSQVRALGEQYF.

The chain employs TRBV6-5 and TRBJ2-1; 11 nucleotides line up with TRBD1. CDR1 and CDR2 from the germline V gene are MNHEY and SVGAGI. This CDR3 has 16 amino acids. V dropped 4 bases and J dropped 6; count of bases not matched to a gene: 8. The CDR3 is CASSSQGTGGGNEQFF. In DNA, the CDR3 is TGTGCCAGCAGTTCCCAGGGGACAGGGGGGGGCAATGAGCAGTTCTTC.

The chain combines TRBV7-2 with TRBJ1-2, with 7 bases lining up with TRBD1. Looked up from germline, CDR1 is SGHTA and CDR2 is FQGNSA. The V and J ends lost 4 bases and 4 bases, in that order; junction bases with no gene match: 15. The CDR3 spans 17 residues. The DNA of the CDR3 is TGTGCCAGCAGCTCCCCAGGGACAGAGAGCGGTTCCTATGGCTACACCTTC. Its protein product is CASSSPGTESGSYGYTF.

The chain joins TRBV6-5 to TRBJ2-7; TRBD1 agrees at 12 bases. The CDR3 runs to 16 residues. Germline CDR1 reads MNHEY; CDR2 reads SVGAGI. Trimming cost V 0 bases and J 5 bases; bases outside gene matches: 5. Here the CDR3 DNA reads TGTGCCAGCAGTTACTCCGGGACAGGGGGCCCCCACGAGCAGTACTTC. Amino acids: CASSYSGTGGPHEQYF.

The chain employs TRBV7-2 and TRBJ1-1; 7 bases match TRBD1. Looked up from germline, CDR1 is SGHTA and CDR2 is FQGNSA. The junction had 11 bases not matched to a gene; V was cut back by 5 bases and J by 2 bases. The CDR3 sequence is 16 residues long. The CDR3 nucleotides read TGTGCCAGCAGCCCGGAAGGACAGGTGGGAAACACTGAAGCTTTCTTT. This encodes CASSPEGQVGNTEAFF.

The V and J genes are TRBV19 and TRBJ1-5; 7 bases align to TRBD1. V trimming: 3 bases; J trimming: 0 bases; junction bases outside the gene matches: 5. The CDR3 has 16 amino acids. Germline V gene data show CDR1 as LNHDA and CDR2 as SQIVND (reference sequence). CDR3 protein: CASSMTGTYSNQPQHF. In DNA, the CDR3 is TGTGCCAGTAGTATGACAGGGACCTATAGCAATCAGCCCCAGCATTTT.

This clone was seen a handful of times. This chain connects TRBV5-1 to TRBJ2-7, with TRBD2 matching over 12 bases. The CDR3 totals 14 residues. Per the germline V gene, CDR1 is SGHRS and CDR2 is YFSETQ. The ends lost 3 bases at V and 3 bases at J; junction bases unmatched: 1. The CDR3, as DNA: TGCGCCAGCAGCTGGACTAGCGGGAACTACGAGCAGTACTTC. Its protein is CASSWTSGNYEQYF. Full variable domain (missing parts from reference TRBV5-1 and TRBJ2-7): KAGVTQTPRYLIKTRGQQVTLSCSPISGHRSVSWYQQTPGQGLQFLFEYFSETQRNKGNFPGRFSGRQFSNSRSEMNVSTLELGDSALYLCASSWTSGNYEQYFGPGTRLTVT.

The chain carries TRBV28 and TRBJ1-1; perhaps TRBD1 as D (5 bases). The germline gives CDR1 MDHEN, CDR2 SYDVKM. This CDR3 is built from 14 residues. With 3 bases removed from V and 0 bases from J, the gap between germline ends came to 8 bases. For the CDR3, the DNA is TGTGCCAGCAGTTTCGTAGGGGTGAACACTGAAGCTTTCTTT. Its translation is CASSFVGVNTEAFF.

Here the CDR3 DNA reads TGTGCCACCAGCGGGAGGACTACCGGGGAGCTGTTTTTT. Translation gives CATSGRTTGELFF. The chain joins TRBV15 to TRBJ2-2; D might be TRBD2 (6 bases). V lost 5 bases and J 5 bases, leaving 9 bases between the germline ends. The CDR3 covers 13 residues. The V gene's germline CDR1 is LNHNV and CDR2 YYDKDF (reference sequence).

This chain uses TRBV19 with TRBJ1-1; D remains ambiguous. The germline gives CDR1 LNHDA, CDR2 SQIVND (reference sequence). Trimming stripped 4 bases from V and 3 bases from J, with 15 bases between. CDR3 length: 15 amino acids. This CDR3 reads CASSTSILMDTEAFF. CDR3 sequence (DNA): TGTGCCAGTAGTACCAGTATTTTGATGGACACTGAAGCTTTCTTT.

The chain has TRBV9 and TRBJ2-5, with 7 bases lining up with TRBD1. CDR3 length: 16 residues. J lost 2 bases, V lost 4 bases, and 11 bases had no gene match. The germline V gene encodes CDR1 SGDLS and CDR2 YYNGEE. CDR3 region: CASSFYPGQPQETQYF. The CDR3 nucleotides are TGTGCCAGCAGCTTTTACCCGGGACAGCCTCAAGAGACCCAGTACTTC.

This rearrangement joins TRBV4-1 to TRBJ1-6, with no clear D. The CDR3 spans 17 residues. The ends were cut back, 3 bases at V and 5 bases at J, with 17 bases in the middle. From germline, CDR1 is MGHRA and CDR2 YSYEKL. The CDR3 spells CASSHLPQEANNSPLHF. The CDR3 nucleotides are TGCGCCAGCAGCCACCTCCCCCAGGAGGCCAATAATTCACCCCTCCACTTT.

The gene calls are TRBV30 and TRBJ1-5, with D maybe TRBD1 (6 bases). Germline V lookup: CDR1 GTSNPN, CDR2 SVGIG (reference sequence). V lost 0 bases to trimming and J lost 6 bases, with 15 bases between them. This CDR3 comprises 15 residues. The CDR3 reads CAWSVGAGPLQPQHF. In DNA, the CDR3 is TGTGCCTGGAGTGTGGGGGCTGGTCCCCTTCAGCCCCAGCATTTT.

The chain has TRBV5-1 and TRBJ2-2, with TRBD1 as a possible D gene (6 bases). The CDR3 contains 16 residues. Germline values: CDR1 SGHRS, CDR2 YFSETQ. V was pared by 4 bases and J by 1 base, with 14 bases between. CDR3 in DNA: TGCGCCAGCAGCGGACCGGGACAAGAGAACACCGGGGAGCTGTTTTTT. This translates into CASSGPGQENTGELFF.

The chain has TRBV21-1 and TRBJ2-7; the table assigns TRBD2, which was not confirmed against the DNA. TRBV21-1 is listed as a pseudogene. CDR3 size: 15 residues. CDR3 region: CASSGLAASRGEQYF. CDR3 in DNA: TGTGCCAGCAGCGGACTAGCGGCCTCCCGTGGCGAGCAGTACTTC.

This clone was observed at least ten times. The CDR3 sequence is CASSQDLAGVVGEQFF. The DNA for the CDR3 is TGCGCCAGCAGCCAAGACCTAGCGGGGGTCGTGGGTGAGCAGTTCTTC. V is TRBV4-1 and J is TRBJ2-1; 10 bases map to TRBD2. Germline V gene sequence: CDR1 MGHRA, CDR2 YSYEKL. This CDR3 has 16 amino acids. V was clipped by 0 bases and J by 9 bases; unmatched bases: 8.

V gene TRBV4-3 combines with J gene TRBJ2-7, with 11 bases aligning to TRBD1. There are 16 residues in the CDR3. The V gene end was trimmed by 1 base and the J gene end by 3 bases; junction bases not matched to a gene: 5. Germline CDR1 and CDR2: LGHNA and YSLEER. CDR3 DNA sequence: TGCGCCAGCAGCCAAGGCCGGGACAGGGGGAACTACGAGCAGTACTTC. Translated, it gives CASSQGRDRGNYEQYF.

The genes are TRBV3-1 (or the pseudogene TRBV3-2) and TRBJ2-7; TRBD1 aligns across 7 bases. After removal of 3 bases from V and 2 bases from J, the junction contained 7 bases not matched to a gene. The CDR3 runs 15 residues. Per germline, CDR1 LGHDT and CDR2 YNNKEL (reference sequence). This CDR3 reads CASSQGDRSPYEQYF. DNA of the CDR3: TGTGCCAGCAGCCAGGGGGACAGATCCCCCTACGAGCAGTACTTC.

This chain links TRBV28 with TRBJ2-3, with a possible D match to TRBD2 (6 bases). Germline CDR1 and CDR2: MDHEN and SYDVKM. The CDR3 is 13 amino acids. V was clipped by 7 bases and J by 5 bases, with 13 bases between them. The CDR3 loop is CASNLGGKDTQYF. The CDR3 nucleotides are TGTGCCAGCAACCTCGGGGGTAAAGATACGCAGTATTTT.

The rearrangement uses TRBV18 and TRBJ2-7; a weak D match, TRBD1 (6 bases). Trimming stripped 3 bases from V and 3 bases from J, with 9 bases between. The CDR3 has 13 residues. Germline values: CDR1 KGHSH, CDR2 LQKENI. The CDR3 protein is CASSPAQGYEQYF. The CDR3 DNA reads as TGTGCCAGCTCACCGGCACAGGGCTACGAGCAGTACTTC.

This clone was counted once. V is TRBV4-3 and J is TRBJ1-2, with 7 bases matching TRBD1. V was clipped by 0 bases and J by 4 bases; unmatched bases: 8. The CDR3 is 16 residues long. From germline, CDR1 is LGHNA and CDR2 YSLEER. In DNA, the CDR3 is TGCGCCAGCAGCCAAGACCGCCAGGGGGTAGGCTATGGCTACACCTTC. Its protein is CASSQDRQGVGYGYTF.